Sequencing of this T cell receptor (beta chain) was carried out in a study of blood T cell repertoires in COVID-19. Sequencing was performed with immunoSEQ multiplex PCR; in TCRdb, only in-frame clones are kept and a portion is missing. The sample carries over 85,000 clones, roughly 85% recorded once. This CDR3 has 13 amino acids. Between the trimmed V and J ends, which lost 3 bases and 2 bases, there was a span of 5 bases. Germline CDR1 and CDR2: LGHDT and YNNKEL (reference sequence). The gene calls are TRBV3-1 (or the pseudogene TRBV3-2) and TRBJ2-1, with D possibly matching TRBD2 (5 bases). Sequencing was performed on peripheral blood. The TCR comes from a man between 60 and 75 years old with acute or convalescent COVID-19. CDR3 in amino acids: CASSQTTYNEQFF. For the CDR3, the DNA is TGTGCCAGCAGCCAGACTACCTACAATGAGCAGTTCTTC.